This section outlines one TCR beta chain sequence together with its context. Its antigen is undetermined. The same CDR3 also results from other DNA sequences found in this sample. The sample originates from a study of OX40 agonist ivuxolimab in advanced cancers. Study conclusions and caveats: Partial responders dosed at 0.1-3.0 mg/kg displayed clonal expansion ranking among the lowest. On average, CD8+ T cells had more expanded clones than CD4+.

Trimming removed 4 bases from V and 3 bases from J, with 4 bases in between. Germline CDR1 and CDR2: ENHRY and SYGVKD. This CDR3 region has 12 residues. Some clones are missing from TCRdb's copy, which holds only in-frame ones; the method was immunoSEQ multiplex PCR. The table records nearly 85,000 clones, around four fifths of them present only once. The clonotype originates from an adult with an advanced solid tumor such as melanoma, head and neck, liver or kidney cancer. The chain employs TRBV10-3 and TRBJ1-5; D call uncertain. Source: CD4+ or CD8+ T cells sorted from blood, taken in a trial of the OX40 agonist ivuxolimab. In DNA, the CDR3 is TGTGCCATCAGTGCCCCCAATCAGCCCCAGCATTTT. Translation: CAISAPNQPQHF.